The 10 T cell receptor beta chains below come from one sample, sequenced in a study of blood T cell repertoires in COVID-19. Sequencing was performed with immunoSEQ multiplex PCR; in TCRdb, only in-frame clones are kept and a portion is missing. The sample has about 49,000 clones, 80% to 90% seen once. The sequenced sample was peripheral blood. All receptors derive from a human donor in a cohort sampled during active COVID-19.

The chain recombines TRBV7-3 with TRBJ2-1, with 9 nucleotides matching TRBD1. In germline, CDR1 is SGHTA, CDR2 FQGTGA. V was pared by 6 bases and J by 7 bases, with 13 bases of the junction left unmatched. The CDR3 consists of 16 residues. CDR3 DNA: TGTGCCAGCAGTACCGGGACAGGGACTTCGGGGAATGAGCAGTTCTTC. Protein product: CASSTGTGTSGNEQFF.

DNA of the CDR3: TGTGCCAGCAGCCTAACTAGCGGGAGGCGCAGAGAGACCCAGTACTTC. It specifies CASSLTSGRRRETQYF. The chain carries TRBV7-2 and TRBJ2-5, with 12 bases that match TRBD2. V dropped 5 bases and J dropped 4; count of bases not matched to a gene: 8. CDR1 and CDR2 (germline): SGHTA, FQGNSA. This CDR3 contains 16 residues.

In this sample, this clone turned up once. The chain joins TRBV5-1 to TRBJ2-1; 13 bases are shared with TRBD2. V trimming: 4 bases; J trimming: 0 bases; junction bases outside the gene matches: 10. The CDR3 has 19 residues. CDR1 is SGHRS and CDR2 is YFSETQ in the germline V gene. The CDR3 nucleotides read TGCGCCAGCAGCAGGGGACTAGCGGGATACCCGAGCTCCTACAATGAGCAGTTCTTC. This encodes CASSRGLAGYPSSYNEQFF. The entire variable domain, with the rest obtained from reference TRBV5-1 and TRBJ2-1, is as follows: KAGVTQTPRYLIKTRGQQVTLSCSPISGHRSVSWYQQTPGQGLQFLFEYFSETQRNKGNFPGRFSGRQFSNSRSEMNVSTLELGDSALYLCASSRGLAGYPSSYNEQFFGPGTRLTVL.

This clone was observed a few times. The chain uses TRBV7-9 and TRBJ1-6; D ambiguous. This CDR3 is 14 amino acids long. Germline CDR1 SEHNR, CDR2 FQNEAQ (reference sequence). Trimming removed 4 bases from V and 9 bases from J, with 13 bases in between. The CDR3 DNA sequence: TGTGCCAGCAGCTCCCGGGAACCGGGTTCACCCCTCCACTTT. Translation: CASSSREPGSPLHF.

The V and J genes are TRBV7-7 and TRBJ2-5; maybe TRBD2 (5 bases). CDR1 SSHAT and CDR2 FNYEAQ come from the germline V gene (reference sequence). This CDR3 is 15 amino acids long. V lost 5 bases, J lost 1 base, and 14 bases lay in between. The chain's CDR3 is CASSPSPAAQETQYF. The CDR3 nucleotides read TGTGCCAGCAGCCCCTCGCCAGCGGCCCAAGAGACCCAGTACTTC.

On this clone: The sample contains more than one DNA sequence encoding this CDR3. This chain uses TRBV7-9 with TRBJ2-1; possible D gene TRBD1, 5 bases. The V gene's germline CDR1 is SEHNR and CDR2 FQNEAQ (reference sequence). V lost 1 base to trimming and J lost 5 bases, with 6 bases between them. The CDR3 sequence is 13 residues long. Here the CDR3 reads CASSLGQHNEQFF. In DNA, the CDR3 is TGTGCCAGCAGCTTAGGACAGCACAATGAGCAGTTCTTC.

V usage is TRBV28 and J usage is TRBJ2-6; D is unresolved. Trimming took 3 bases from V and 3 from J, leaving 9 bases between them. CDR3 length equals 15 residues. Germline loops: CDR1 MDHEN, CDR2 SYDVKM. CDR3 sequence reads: CASSFRSGGANVLTF. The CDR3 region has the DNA TGTGCCAGCAGTTTTCGGTCGGGTGGGGCCAACGTCCTGACTTTC.

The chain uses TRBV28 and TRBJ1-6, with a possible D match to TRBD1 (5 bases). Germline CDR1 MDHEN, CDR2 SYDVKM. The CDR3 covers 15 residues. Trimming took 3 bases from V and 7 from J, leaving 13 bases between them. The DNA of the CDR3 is TGTGCCAGCAGTTTCTTTGACAGACCAAATTCACCCCTCCACTTT. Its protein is CASSFFDRPNSPLHF.

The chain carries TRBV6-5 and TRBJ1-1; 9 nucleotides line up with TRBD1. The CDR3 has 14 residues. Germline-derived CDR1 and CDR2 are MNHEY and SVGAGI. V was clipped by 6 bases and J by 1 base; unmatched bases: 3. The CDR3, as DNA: TGTGCCAGCAGGCGGACAGGGGCGAACACTGAAGCTTTCTTT. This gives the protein CASRRTGANTEAFF.

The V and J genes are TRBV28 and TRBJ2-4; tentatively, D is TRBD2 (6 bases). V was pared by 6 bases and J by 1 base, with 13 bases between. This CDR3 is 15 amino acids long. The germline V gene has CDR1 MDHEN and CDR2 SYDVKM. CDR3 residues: CASRRAGTAKNIQYF. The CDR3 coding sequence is TGTGCCAGCAGACGGGCAGGGACTGCCAAAAACATTCAGTACTTC.